These 21 T cell receptor beta chains share one sample of origin, sequenced in a study of T cell responses to AZD1222 COVID-19 vaccine. Measured with immunoSEQ multiplex PCR; TCRdb has only the in-frame clones, and not every one. The data contain about 6,100 clones, over 75% of them singletons. Source: peripheral blood, taken 28 days after the second AZD1222 dose. These receptors were collected from an adult who received the AZD1222 COVID-19 vaccine.

The DNA for the CDR3 is TGTGCCAGCAGCGCGGGAGGTGAGCAGTTCTTC. It is translated as CASSAGGEQFF. The genes are TRBV9 and TRBJ2-1, with 7 bases lining up with TRBD2. V was pared by 3 bases and J by 9 bases, with 0 bases of the junction left unmatched. The germline CDR1 and CDR2 sequences are SGDLS and YYNGEE. The CDR3 has 11 amino acids.

J is TRBJ2-2 and V is TRBV5-4; the match to TRBD2 covers 10 bases. CDR3 size: 16 residues. The V and J ends lost 5 bases and 2 bases, in that order; junction bases with no gene match: 6. In germline, CDR1 is SGHNT, CDR2 YYREEE (reference sequence). CDR3 nucleotide sequence: TGTGCCAGCAGTTCCGGACTAGCGGAAAACACCGGGGAGCTGTTTTTT. This encodes CASSSGLAENTGELFF.

Details on this clone: Compared with germline, one end of the junction differs, possibly owing to a read error. The chain has TRBV7-7 and TRBJ2-3; 8 bases fit TRBD2. Germline-derived CDR1 and CDR2 are SSHAT and FNYEAQ (reference sequence). The CDR3 has 15 residues. CDR3 DNA sequence: TGTGCTAGCAGCCCAGCGGGAGTCGCCACAGATACGCAGTATTTT. Residues: CASSPAGVATDTQYF.

The chain joins TRBV11-2 to TRBJ2-7; TRBD1 might be the D (5 bases). The CDR3 sequence is 15 residues long. V lost 0 bases and J 6 bases, leaving 15 bases between the germline ends. The germline gives CDR1 SGHAT, CDR2 FQNNGV. The CDR3 DNA reads TGTGCCAGCAGCTTAGAACCCGCAGGGTCTGGCGAGCAGTACTTC. The encoded protein is CASSLEPAGSGEQYF.

The chain joins TRBV19 to TRBJ1-1; no clear D. Between the trimmed V and J ends, which lost 11 bases and 2 bases, there was a span of 15 bases. The CDR3 has 13 residues. Germline CDR1 is LNHDA and CDR2 is SQIVND (reference sequence). CDR3 DNA: TGTGCCGGAGAGGGCCCCGACAACACTGAAGCTTTCTTT. Its translation: CAGEGPDNTEAFF.

The gene calls are TRBV5-1 and TRBJ2-5, with 8 bases lining up with TRBD2. Trimming at V came to 2 bases and at J to 4 bases, leaving 4 bases not matched to a gene. CDR1 SGHRS and CDR2 YFSETQ come from the germline V gene. This CDR3 is 14 amino acids long. The CDR3 spells CASSLPGLGETQYF. The CDR3, as DNA: TGCGCCAGCAGCTTACCGGGACTAGGAGAGACCCAGTACTTC. Variable domain in full (rest from reference TRBV5-1 and TRBJ2-5): KAGVTQTPRYLIKTRGQQVTLSCSPISGHRSVSWYQQTPGQGLQFLFEYFSETQRNKGNFPGRFSGRQFSNSRSEMNVSTLELGDSALYLCASSLPGLGETQYFGPGTRLLVL.

A few counts support this clone. The chain uses TRBV11-2 and TRBJ2-1; no definite D call. V was shortened by 8 bases and J by 1 base, with 12 bases between the two germline ends. This CDR3 is 14 amino acids long. The germline V gene encodes CDR1 SGHAT and CDR2 FQNNGV. For the CDR3, the DNA is TGTGCCAGCCAGGCAGACCTATCCTACAATGAGCAGTTCTTC. This codes for CASQADLSYNEQFF. The whole variable domain, filled in from reference TRBV11-2 and TRBJ2-1, reads EAGVAQSPRYKIIEKRQSVAFWCNPISGHATLYWYQQILGQGPKLLIQFQNNGVVDDSQLPKDRFSAERLKGVDSTLKIQPAKLEDSAVYLCASQADLSYNEQFFGPGTRLTVL.

This clone was seen more than once but under ten times. The rearrangement links TRBV5-1 to TRBJ2-7, with TRBD1 matching 7 bases. The CDR3 totals 15 residues. Trimming cost V 0 bases and J 4 bases; bases outside gene matches: 7. Germline CDR1 and CDR2: SGHRS and YFSETQ. CDR3 loop: CASSLVTGQEYEQYF. As DNA, the CDR3 is TGCGCCAGCAGCTTGGTTACTGGACAGGAATACGAGCAGTACTTC.

The gene calls are TRBV19 and TRBJ1-3, with TRBD1 matching over 8 bases. The germline gives CDR1 LNHDA, CDR2 SQIVND (reference sequence). V dropped 4 bases and J dropped 3; count of bases not matched to a gene: 5. This CDR3 has 15 amino acids. CDR3 amino acids: CASSSRGQNGNTIYF. In DNA form, the CDR3 reads TGTGCCAGTAGTAGCAGGGGGCAGAATGGAAACACCATATATTTT.

CDR3 sequence reads: CASSLPGTSGNTGELFF. The DNA for the CDR3 is TGCGCCAGCAGCTTGCCTGGGACTAGCGGGAACACCGGGGAGCTGTTTTTT. The V gene is TRBV5-1, the J gene TRBJ2-2; 11 bases are a match to TRBD2. V lost 1 base, J lost 1 base, and 3 bases stayed unmatched. The CDR3 has 17 residues. The germline V gene encodes CDR1 SGHRS and CDR2 YFSETQ.

This chain connects TRBV7-9 to TRBJ2-1; TRBD1 might be the D (5 bases). V lost 7 bases and J 8 bases, leaving 21 bases between the germline ends. In germline, CDR1 is SEHNR, CDR2 FQNEAQ (reference sequence). This CDR3 is built from 15 residues. DNA for the CDR3: TGTGCCAGCACCCGCAGGGCGGCTCTCGGAGATGAGCAGTTCTTC. Residues: CASTRRAALGDEQFF.

The V and J genes are TRBV11-2 and TRBJ1-1; D gene ambiguous. Germline V gene lookup returns CDR1 SGHAT and CDR2 FQNNGV. V dropped 7 bases and J dropped 0 bases, with 15 bases sitting between them. The length of the CDR3 is 15 residues. In DNA form, the CDR3 reads TGTGCCAGCACCCTAGCAGCGGGGTTGAACACTGAAGCTTTCTTT. It translates to CASTLAAGLNTEAFF.

The chain links TRBV6-5 to TRBJ2-7; TRBD1 aligns across 9 bases. J lost 5 bases, V lost 8 bases, and 7 bases had no gene match. The CDR3 has 13 residues. The V gene's germline CDR1 is MNHEY and CDR2 SVGAGI. CDR3 residues: CASVGTGLNEQYF. Written as DNA, the CDR3 is TGTGCCAGCGTGGGGACAGGGTTGAACGAGCAGTACTTC.

The rearrangement uses TRBV6-5 and TRBJ2-7; TRBD2 matches at 7 bases. The CDR3 spans 15 residues. V lost 0 bases and J lost 2; bases outside the gene matches: 4. CDR1 is MNHEY and CDR2 is SVGAGI in the germline V gene. The CDR3 DNA sequence: TGTGCCAGCAGTTACTCTGCCAGCGGGACCTACGAGCAGTACTTC. Translation: CASSYSASGTYEQYF.

The chain recombines TRBV5-6 with TRBJ2-3, with TRBD2 matching 11 bases. V lost 2 bases, J lost 4 bases, and 6 bases stayed unmatched. There are 16 residues in the CDR3. CDR1 and CDR2 from the germline V gene are SGHDT and YYEEEE. CDR3 nucleotide sequence: TGTGCCAGCAGCTTTGGACTAGCGGGCAACGCAGATACGCAGTATTTT. Translation gives CASSFGLAGNADTQYF. Full variable domain (outside the CDR3, taken from reference TRBV5-6 and TRBJ2-3): DAGVTQSPTHLIKTRGQQVTLRCSPKSGHDTVSWYQQALGQGPQFIFQYYEEEERQRGNFPDRFSGHQFPNYSSELNVNALLLGDSALYLCASSFGLAGNADTQYFGPGTRLTVL.

The chain couples TRBV6-2 or TRBV6-3 to TRBJ1-1; no clear D. Germline V gives CDR1 MNHEY, CDR2 SVGEGT. The CDR3 has 15 amino acids. Deletions cut 2 bases from V and 5 bases from J, with 15 bases between. The CDR3 region has the DNA TGTGCCAGCAGTTACCCGGCCTTCTGGGGAACTGAAGCTTTCTTT. Amino acid sequence: CASSYPAFWGTEAFF.

This chain joins TRBV18 and TRBJ2-7; 8 bases match TRBD2. The CDR3 has 15 amino acids. The germline V gene encodes CDR1 KGHSH and CDR2 LQKENI. V gave up 4 bases and J gave up 2 bases; unmatched junction bases: 7. The CDR3 coding sequence is TGTGCCAGCTCACTCCCCGGGACTAGGGCCTACGAGCAGTACTTC. It encodes CASSLPGTRAYEQYF.

The chain employs TRBV6-5 and TRBJ1-5, with D perhaps matching TRBD1 (5 bases). V dropped 0 bases and J dropped 6 bases, with 9 bases sitting between them. The V gene's germline CDR1 is MNHEY and CDR2 SVGAGI. The CDR3 length is 14 residues. The CDR3 DNA is TGTGCCAGCAGTTACTCAAGGGGTGGTCAGCCCCAGCATTTT. Translating gives CASSYSRGGQPQHF.

The chain links TRBV7-9 to TRBJ1-3; tentatively, D is TRBD1 (5 bases). Trimming left V 5 bases short and J 0 bases short, with 14 bases between. Germline V CDR1 and CDR2: SEHNR, FQNEAQ (reference sequence). The length of the CDR3 is 16 residues. The DNA of the CDR3 is TGTGCCAGCAGCCCTAGGGGACCGAGCTCTGGAAACACCATATATTTT. Its protein is CASSPRGPSSGNTIYF.

The V call is TRBV7-9, the J call TRBJ1-1; D is unresolved. CDR1 and CDR2 from the germline V gene are SEHNR and FQNEAQ (reference sequence). The CDR3 is made up of 15 amino acids. Trimming shortened V by 1 base and J by 3 bases, and 12 bases separated the two germline ends. CDR3 protein: CASSLVGRGYTEAFF. The CDR3 DNA is TGTGCCAGCAGCTTAGTCGGGCGTGGGTACACTGAAGCTTTCTTT.

In DNA, the CDR3 is TGTGCCAGCAGCCAAGAGAGTACAGTTTACGACGAGCAGTACTTC. Translating gives CASSQESTVYDEQYF. V and J are TRBV3-1 (or the pseudogene TRBV3-2) and TRBJ2-7; D unclear. Between the trimmed V and J ends, which lost 0 bases and 5 bases, there was a span of 14 bases. CDR3 length: 15 amino acids. CDR1 and CDR2 from the germline V gene are LGHDT and YNNKEL (reference sequence).